This TCR beta chain was sequenced during a study of blood T cell repertoires in COVID-19. The wider study: Samples representing acute and convalescent COVID-19 were sourced from the United States, Italy and Spain. T cells, B-cell-depleted T cells, or PBMCs supplied cDNA or gDNA.

Germline V gene lookup returns CDR1 SGHTA and CDR2 FQGNSA. The germline V and J ends were trimmed by 5 bases and 9 bases, with 17 bases remaining between them. This CDR3 has 14 residues. Recruited during active infection, patients (from Seattle) were subsequently followed longitudinally. In the original analysis: Using reference gene primer amplification, nucleated cell counts were estimated. Assay used: immunoSEQ multiplex PCR; TCRdb lists only in-frame clones, some missing. That table furnishes V, J and clone size, whereas the DNA furnished D and trimming. In the table there are about 150,000 clones, less than 90% of which are singletons.

The chain is built from TRBV7-2 and TRBJ2-1, with TRBD2 as a possible D gene (6 bases). The TCR originated in a man between 25 and 39 years old with COVID-19, enrolled during active disease. Material for sequencing was peripheral blood. Here the CDR3 reads CASSRRTGSGEQFF. Here the CDR3 DNA reads TGTGCCAGCAGCCGTCGGACCGGGAGTGGTGAGCAGTTCTTC.